The entry below gives a single TCR beta chain sequence along with its context. The antigen is undetermined. Looked up from germline, CDR1 is LNHNV and CDR2 is YYDKDF (reference sequence). V was clipped by 0 bases and J by 8 bases; unmatched bases: 8. This CDR3 has 16 residues. The assay was immunoSEQ multiplex PCR, and TCRdb's table has in-frame clones only and misses some. The table has approximately 92,000 clones, roughly four fifths seen once. This sample is drawn from a study of OX40 agonist ivuxolimab in advanced cancers. General observations from the study: Nonresponders included some who also had low normalized T-cell clonal expansion.

This chain links TRBV15 with TRBJ1-4, with TRBD1 matching over 8 bases. The TCR originated in an adult with an advanced solid tumor such as melanoma, head and neck, liver or kidney cancer. The specimen comprised CD4+ or CD8+ T cells sorted from blood, sampled in a trial of the OX40 agonist ivuxolimab. DNA of the CDR3: TGTGCCACCAGCAGAGAAGGGGGCAGGGGGCGGGAAAAACTGTTTTTT. This codes for CATSREGGRGREKLFF.